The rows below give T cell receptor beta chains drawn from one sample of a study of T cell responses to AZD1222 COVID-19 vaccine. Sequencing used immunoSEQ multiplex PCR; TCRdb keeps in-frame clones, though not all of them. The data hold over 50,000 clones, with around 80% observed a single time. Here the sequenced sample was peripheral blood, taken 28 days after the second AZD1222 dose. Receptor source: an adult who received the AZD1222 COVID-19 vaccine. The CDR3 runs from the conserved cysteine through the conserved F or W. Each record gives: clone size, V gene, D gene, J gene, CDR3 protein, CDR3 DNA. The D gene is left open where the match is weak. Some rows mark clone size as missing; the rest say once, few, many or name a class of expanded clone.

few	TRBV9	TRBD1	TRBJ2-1	CASSVETGVGPYNEQFF	TGTGCCAGCAGCGTAGAGACAGGGGTTGGGCCCTACAATGAGCAGTTCTTC
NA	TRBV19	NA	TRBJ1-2	CASSISVYGYTF	TGTGCCAGTAGTATTTCGGTCTATGGCTACACCTTC
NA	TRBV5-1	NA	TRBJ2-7	CASSSSYEQYF	TGCGCCAGCAGCTCCTCCTACGAGCAGTACTTC
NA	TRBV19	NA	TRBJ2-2	CASRPPRVLGSGELFF	TGTGCCAGTAGACCTCCTCGAGTCTTAGGGTCCGGGGAGCTGTTTTTT
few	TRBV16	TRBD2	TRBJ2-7	CASSQSRGDGEQYF	TGTGCCAGCAGCCAATCGCGGGGGGACGGAGAGCAGTACTTC
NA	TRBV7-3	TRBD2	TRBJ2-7	CASSLAGGHEQYF	TGTGCCAGCAGTCTAGCGGGAGGCCACGAGCAGTACTTC
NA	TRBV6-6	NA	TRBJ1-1	CASSLLTNTEAFF	TGTGCCAGCAGCTTATTAACCAACACTGAAGCTTTCTTT
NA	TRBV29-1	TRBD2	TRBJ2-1	CSVTSGRYNEQFF	TGCAGCGTGACTAGCGGGCGTTACAATGAGCAGTTCTTC
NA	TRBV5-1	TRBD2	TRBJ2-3	CASSRLAGAADTQYF	TGCGCCAGCAGCCGACTAGCGGGAGCCGCAGATACGCAGTATTTT
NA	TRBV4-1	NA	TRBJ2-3	CASSQMVSDTQYF	TGCGCCAGCAGCCAAATGGTGTCAGATACGCAGTATTTT
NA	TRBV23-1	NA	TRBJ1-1	CASSQPSLTESMNTEAFF	TGCGCCAGCAGTCAACCAAGCCTGACAGAGTCCATGAACACTGAAGCTTTCTTT
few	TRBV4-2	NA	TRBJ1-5	CASSIGGLEGQPQHF	TGTGCCAGCAGCATAGGGGGGCTTGAGGGTCAGCCCCAGCATTTT
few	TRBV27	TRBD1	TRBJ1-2	CASSLTGGADYGYTF	TGTGCCAGCAGCTTAACAGGGGGCGCAGACTATGGCTACACCTTC
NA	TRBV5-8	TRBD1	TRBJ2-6	CASPLQVTGQRYSGANVLTF	TGTGCCAGCCCCTTACAAGTGACGGGACAGAGATACTCTGGGGCCAACGTCCTGACTTTC
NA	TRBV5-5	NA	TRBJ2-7	CASSPRRDIPEQYF	TGTGCCAGCAGCCCACGCCGGGACATTCCCGAGCAGTACTTC
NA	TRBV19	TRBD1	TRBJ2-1	CASSIRYRTGAYNEQFF	TGTGCCAGTAGTATACGCTATCGGACAGGGGCCTACAATGAGCAGTTCTTC
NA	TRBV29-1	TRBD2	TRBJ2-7	CSVRTSGSGYEQYF	TGCAGCGTCAGGACTAGCGGGAGTGGTTACGAGCAGTACTTC